This T cell receptor (beta chain) was captured by sequencing in a study of shared clonotypes between healthy human individuals. The CDR3 has 14 residues. V trimming: 5 bases; J trimming: 9 bases; junction bases outside the gene matches: 10. Germline CDR1 and CDR2: SGHTA and FQGNSA. TCRdb's copy holds only in-frame clones and misses some; the assay was immunoSEQ multiplex PCR. This table has 1.6 million or so clones, about 98.5% appearing once. The V call is TRBV7-2, the J call TRBJ2-1; 7 bases are shared with TRBD1. The sequenced sample consisted of naive CD4+ T cells sorted from blood. Subset specified: CD45RA+ positively selected. This sequence originates from a man aged 25 to 40 in good health. The chain's CDR3 is CASSPQTGRSEQFF. The CDR3 region has the DNA TGTGCCAGCAGCCCCCAGACAGGGCGTAGTGAGCAGTTCTTC.